These 12 T cell receptor beta chains share one sample of origin, sequenced in a study of T cells in Graves' hyperthyroidism and ophthalmopathy. Amplification of TCR beta CDR3 regions was performed using RNA transcripts as template. An initial round of RT-PCR targeting the TCR CDR3 relied on the HTBI primer set. Each CDR3 protein gets one entry after TCRdb re-called the multiplex PCR reads with MiXCR. The repertoire holds about 720,000 distinct CDR3 sequences, with about 17% as singletons. Sequenced input: blood. The receptors come from a man aged 18 to 29 with Graves' hyperthyroidism.

This clonotype came up a few times. The chain employs TRBV19 and TRBJ2-5; 11 bases are shared with TRBD2. Looked up from germline, CDR1 is LNHDA and CDR2 is SQIVND (reference sequence). This CDR3 has 14 residues. The ends lost 6 bases at V and 7 bases at J; junction bases unmatched: 7. DNA of the CDR3: TGTGCCAGTAGAACTAGCGGGAGTAGCGGGACCCAGTACTTC. It codes for CASRTSGSSGTQYF.

This clonotype was observed a few times. This rearrangement joins TRBV7-3 to TRBJ2-1; TRBD1 matches 10 bases. Germline CDR1 is SGHTA and CDR2 is FQGTGA. J lost 8 bases, V lost 3 bases, and 4 bases had no gene match. CDR3 length: 14 amino acids. CDR3 coding DNA: TGTGCCAGCAGCTTGGGGACAGGGGCCGATGAGCAGTTCTTC. Translated, it gives CASSLGTGADEQFF.

There are a few counts of this clonotype. The chain uses TRBV7-9 and TRBJ2-5, with D possibly being TRBD2 (6 bases). Germline V gene sequence: CDR1 SEHNR, CDR2 FQNEAQ (reference sequence). Trimming shortened V by 7 bases and J by 0 bases, and 18 bases separated the two germline ends. The CDR3 is 16 residues long. The CDR3 nucleotides read TGTGCCAGCACCTGGCTGAGGGGAGGCTACCAAGAGACCCAGTACTTC. Its translation: CASTWLRGGYQETQYF.

The chain employs TRBV20-1 and TRBJ1-1; tentatively, D is TRBD1 (6 bases). The length of the CDR3 is 14 residues. Germline loops: CDR1 DFQATT, CDR2 SNEGSKA (reference sequence). The V and J ends lost 7 bases and 6 bases respectively, with 21 bases between them. The CDR3 DNA follows: TGCAGTGGGGGTCCCAGGGGCCGGGGGTCTGAAGCTTTCTTT. Its protein is CSGGPRGRGSEAFF.

This clonotype was seen repeatedly, ten times or more. This sequence joins TRBV20-1 and TRBJ2-3; D gene unclear. Trimming took off 1 base at V and 1 base at J, with 3 bases between the two ends. Germline-derived CDR1 and CDR2 are DFQATT and SNEGSKA (reference sequence). The CDR3 totals 12 residues. CDR3 region: CSARVGTDTQYF. The CDR3 DNA reads as TGCAGTGCTAGAGTGGGCACAGATACGCAGTATTTT.

This clonotype was picked up many times. This chain uses TRBV6-1 with TRBJ1-5; no clear D. CDR3 length: 16 amino acids. V shed 9 bases and J shed 5 bases, with 23 bases lying between them. CDR1 and CDR2 (germline): MNHNS, SASEGT. Written as DNA, the CDR3 is TGTGCCAGTTACCACCCCAGGCCGGACTACTATCAGCCCCAGCATTTT. Its translation: CASYHPRPDYYQPQHF.

This clonotype turned up a few times. The CDR3: CATSGAGNTIYF. The CDR3 bases are TGTGCCACCAGTGGGGCTGGAAACACCATATATTTT. This chain connects TRBV24-1 to TRBJ1-3, with D hard to call. The V gene's germline CDR1 is KGHDR and CDR2 SFDVKD. V lost 5 bases to trimming and J lost 2 bases, with 3 bases between them. The CDR3 loop spans 12 amino acids.

This clonotype was observed at least ten times. This chain links TRBV28 with TRBJ2-5; D not certain. Germline CDR1 MDHEN, CDR2 SYDVKM. The V end was cut by 4 bases, the J end by 0 bases, with 6 bases between. CDR3 length: 13 amino acids. The CDR3 coding sequence is TGTGCCAGCAGTTCCATAAACCAAGAGACCCAGTACTTC. It encodes CASSSINQETQYF.

This clonotype has at least ten counts. This CDR3 is CAWTDPGGRKYGYTF. CDR3 coding DNA: TGTGCCTGGACTGACCCAGGGGGGCGCAAATATGGCTACACCTTC. The chain combines TRBV30 with TRBJ1-2, with 7 bases that match TRBD1. In germline, CDR1 is GTSNPN, CDR2 SVGIG (reference sequence). The length of the CDR3 is 15 residues. V shed 4 bases, J shed 5 bases, and the junction held 13 bases outside the gene matches.

This clonotype was seen more than once but under ten times. V usage is TRBV6-2 or TRBV6-3 and J usage is TRBJ1-2; 8 bases match TRBD1. J lost 1 base, V lost 4 bases, and 8 bases had no gene match. Per germline, CDR1 MNHEY and CDR2 SVGEGT. The CDR3 has 16 residues. Written as DNA, the CDR3 is TGTGCCAGCAGTTTGGACAGGGCCACTTATAACTATGGCTACACCTTC. Its translation is CASSLDRATYNYGYTF.

This clonotype appeared a few times. This chain joins TRBV4-2 and TRBJ2-1; D might be TRBD2 (5 bases). Germline-derived CDR1 and CDR2 are LGHNA and YNFKEQ. Trimming cost V 6 bases and J 7 bases, with 13 bases left between them. This CDR3 is built from 13 residues. CDR3 sequence reads: CASSSDPGNEQFF. In nucleotides, the CDR3 is TGTGCCAGCAGTTCGGACCCGGGGAATGAGCAGTTCTTC.

Regarding this clonotype: A much larger clone differs from this one at a single base, so this may be a read error. The rearrangement links TRBV2 to TRBJ1-5; D uncertain. The CDR3 contains 13 residues. The germline V and J ends were trimmed by 7 bases and 3 bases, with 10 bases remaining between them. Germline V gene sequence: CDR1 SNHLY, CDR2 FYNNEI. The CDR3: CASNRTTNQPQHF. The CDR3 DNA sequence: TGTGCCAGCAATCGCACTACCAATCAGCCCCAGCATTTT.